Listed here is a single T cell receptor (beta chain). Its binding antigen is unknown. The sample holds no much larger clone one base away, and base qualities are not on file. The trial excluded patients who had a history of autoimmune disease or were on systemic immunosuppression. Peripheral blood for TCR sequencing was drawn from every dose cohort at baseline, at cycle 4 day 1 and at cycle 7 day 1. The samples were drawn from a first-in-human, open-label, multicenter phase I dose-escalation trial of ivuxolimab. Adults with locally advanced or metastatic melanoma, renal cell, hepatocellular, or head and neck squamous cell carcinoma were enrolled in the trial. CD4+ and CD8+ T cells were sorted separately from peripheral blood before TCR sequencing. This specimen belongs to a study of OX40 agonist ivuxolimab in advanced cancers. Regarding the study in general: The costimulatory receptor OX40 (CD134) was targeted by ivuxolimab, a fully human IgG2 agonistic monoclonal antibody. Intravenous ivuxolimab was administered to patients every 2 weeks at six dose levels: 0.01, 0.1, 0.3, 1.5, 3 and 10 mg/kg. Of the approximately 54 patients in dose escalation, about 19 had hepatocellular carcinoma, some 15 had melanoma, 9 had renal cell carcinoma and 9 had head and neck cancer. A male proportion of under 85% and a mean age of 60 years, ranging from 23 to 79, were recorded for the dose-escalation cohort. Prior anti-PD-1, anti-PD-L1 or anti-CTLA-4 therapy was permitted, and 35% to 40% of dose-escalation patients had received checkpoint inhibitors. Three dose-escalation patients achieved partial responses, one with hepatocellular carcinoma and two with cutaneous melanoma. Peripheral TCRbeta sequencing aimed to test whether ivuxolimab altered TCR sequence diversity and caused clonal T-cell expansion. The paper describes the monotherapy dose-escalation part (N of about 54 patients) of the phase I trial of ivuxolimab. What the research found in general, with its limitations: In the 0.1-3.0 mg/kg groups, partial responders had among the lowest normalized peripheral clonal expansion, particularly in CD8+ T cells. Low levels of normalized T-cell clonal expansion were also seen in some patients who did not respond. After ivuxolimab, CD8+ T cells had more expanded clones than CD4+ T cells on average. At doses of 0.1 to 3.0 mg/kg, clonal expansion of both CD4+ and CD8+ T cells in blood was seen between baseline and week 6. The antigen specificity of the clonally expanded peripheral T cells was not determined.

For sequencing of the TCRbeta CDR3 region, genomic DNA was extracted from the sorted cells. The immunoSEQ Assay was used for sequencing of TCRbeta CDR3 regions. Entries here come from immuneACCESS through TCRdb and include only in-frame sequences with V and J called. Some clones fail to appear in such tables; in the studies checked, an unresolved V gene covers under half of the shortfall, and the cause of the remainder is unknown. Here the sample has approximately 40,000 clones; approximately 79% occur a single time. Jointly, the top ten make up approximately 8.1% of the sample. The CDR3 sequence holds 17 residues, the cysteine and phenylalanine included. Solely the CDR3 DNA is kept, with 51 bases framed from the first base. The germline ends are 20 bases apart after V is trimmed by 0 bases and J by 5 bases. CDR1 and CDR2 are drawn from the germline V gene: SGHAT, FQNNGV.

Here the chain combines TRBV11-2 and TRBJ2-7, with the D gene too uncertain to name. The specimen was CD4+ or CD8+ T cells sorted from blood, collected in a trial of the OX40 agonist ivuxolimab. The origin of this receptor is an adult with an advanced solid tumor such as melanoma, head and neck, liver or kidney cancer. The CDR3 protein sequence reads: CASSLDRISAASHEQYF. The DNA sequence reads TGTGCCAGCAGCTTAGATCGTATCAGTGCCGCCAGTCACGAGCAGTACTTC.